Below, one T cell receptor beta chain is given with its context. Its antigen is still unknown. This entry is derived from a study of OX40 agonist ivuxolimab in advanced cancers. The protocol was immunoSEQ multiplex PCR, while the TCRdb copy is restricted to in-frame clones and leaves out a portion. The table lists 130,000 or so clones, 90% of them singletons, with about 1% in the top ten. Study outcomes and limitations: Within 6 weeks, CD4+ and CD8+ blood T cells expanded clonally at 0.1 to 3.0 mg/kg.

CDR1 and CDR2 (germline): LNHDA, SQIVND (reference sequence). The V and J ends lost 6 bases and 4 bases, in that order; junction bases with no gene match: 7. The CDR3 has 14 residues. This sequence originates from an adult with an advanced solid tumor such as melanoma, head and neck, liver or kidney cancer. The sample was CD4+ or CD8+ T cells sorted from blood, taken in a trial of the OX40 agonist ivuxolimab. The chain couples TRBV19 to TRBJ1-2, with TRBD1 matching over 8 bases. The CDR3 loop is CASRKTGDSYGYTF. CDR3 DNA: TGTGCCAGTAGAAAGACAGGGGATTCCTATGGCTACACCTTC.